Below, 21 T cell receptor beta chains from the same sample are listed, as sequenced in a study of blood T cell repertoires in COVID-19. Repertoires were generated with immunoSEQ multiplex PCR, while TCRdb's copy carries only in-frame clones and drops some. This sample has a few hundred thousand clones, with roughly 88% found just once. Material for sequencing was peripheral blood. The receptors here all came from a woman in her 70s with COVID-19, enrolled during active disease.

This clone was counted between two and nine times. This sequence joins TRBV28 and TRBJ1-5; 9 bases agree with TRBD1. V shed 5 bases and J 5 bases; nucleotides not matched to a gene: 7. From germline, CDR1 is MDHEN and CDR2 SYDVKM. CDR3 length equals 15 residues. The CDR3 sequence: CASSTDRGGDQPQHF. CDR3 in DNA: TGTGCCAGCAGTACGGACAGGGGAGGTGATCAGCCCCAGCATTTT.

The chain uses TRBV24-1 and TRBJ2-7, with D perhaps TRBD2 (6 bases). V lost 2 bases to trimming and J lost 5 bases, with 12 bases between them. The CDR3 extends over 14 amino acids. Germline lookup yields CDR1 KGHDR and CDR2 SFDVKD. In nucleotides, the CDR3 is TGTGCCACCAGTGATTCTGGCTGGGAGGACGAGCAGTACTTC. It codes for CATSDSGWEDEQYF.

This clone was recorded only once. The junction does not match germline at one end; this may be a read error. The V and J genes are TRBV7-7 and TRBJ2-1; TRBD2 matches 13 bases. Germline V gives CDR1 SSHAT, CDR2 FNYEAQ (reference sequence). The CDR3 extends over 17 amino acids. CDR3 in DNA: TGTGCTAGCAGCTTACTACCTCTGACTAGCGGGGGGAATGAGCAGTTCTTC. This sequence encodes CASSLLPLTSGGNEQFF.

The chain links TRBV11-2 to TRBJ2-1; 10 bases match TRBD2. V gave up 6 bases and J gave up 5 bases; unmatched junction bases: 1. This CDR3 spans 13 amino acids. CDR1 and CDR2 (germline): SGHAT, FQNNGV. The CDR3 spells CASRGLADNEQFF. Here the CDR3 DNA reads TGTGCCAGCAGAGGACTAGCGGACAATGAGCAGTTCTTC. The full variable domain, rest sourced from reference TRBV11-2 and TRBJ2-1, is EAGVAQSPRYKIIEKRQSVAFWCNPISGHATLYWYQQILGQGPKLLIQFQNNGVVDDSQLPKDRFSAERLKGVDSTLKIQPAKLEDSAVYLCASRGLADNEQFFGPGTRLTVL.

The chain uses TRBV29-1 and TRBJ2-3; 7 bases agree with TRBD2. CDR1 and CDR2 from the germline V gene are SQVTM and ANQGSEA. The CDR3 covers 14 residues. With V trimmed by 5 bases and J by 6 bases, 11 bases remained unmatched. CDR3 bases: TGCAGCGTTTCCCTAGCGGAAGGAGGGGATACGCAGTATTTT. This gives the protein CSVSLAEGGDTQYF.

This chain uses TRBV3-1 (or the pseudogene TRBV3-2) with TRBJ2-1, with TRBD1 matching 8 bases. V gave up 1 base and J gave up 8 bases; unmatched junction bases: 4. Germline V gene lookup returns CDR1 LGHDT and CDR2 YNNKEL (reference sequence). This CDR3 has 14 amino acids. CDR3 DNA: TGTGCCAGCAGCCAAGGTACAGGGGGTGATGAGCAGTTCTTC. It translates to CASSQGTGGDEQFF.

CDR3 amino acids: CAISAGAGGYTF. The DNA of the CDR3 is TGTGCCATCAGTGCAGGGGCGGGTGGCTACACCTTC. The chain joins TRBV10-3 to TRBJ1-2; D is possibly TRBD1 (6 bases). V gave up 4 bases and J gave up 7 bases, with 10 bases separating them. Germline CDR1 is ENHRY and CDR2 is SYGVKD. This CDR3 spans 12 amino acids.

This sequence joins TRBV7-2 and TRBJ1-1; 7 nucleotides match TRBD1. This CDR3 has 12 residues. The V and J ends lost 5 bases and 14 bases, in that order; junction bases with no gene match: 11. Germline loops: CDR1 SGHTA, CDR2 FQGNSA. The CDR3 sequence: CASSRQGLLVFF. As DNA, the CDR3 is TGTGCCAGCAGCAGACAGGGTCTATTAGTCTTCTTT.

This chain links TRBV6-1 with TRBJ2-7; possibly TRBD2 for D (5 bases). Deletions cut 2 bases from V and 7 bases from J, with 18 bases between. CDR1 is MNHNS and CDR2 is SASEGT in the germline V gene. This CDR3 region has 15 residues. The DNA for the CDR3 is TGTGCCAGCAGTGAATTGGTTGACGCCACGGGAGAGCAGTACTTC. Translated: CASSELVDATGEQYF.

The chain couples TRBV2 to TRBJ1-5; a weak D match, TRBD1 (6 bases). Germline-derived CDR1 and CDR2 are SNHLY and FYNNEI. V lost 5 bases, J lost 1 base, and 9 bases lay in between. This CDR3 is built from 14 residues. CDR3 nucleotides: TGTGCCAGCAGTCAGCAGGGGAGCAATCAGCCCCAGCATTTT. Translation gives CASSQQGSNQPQHF.

The chain combines TRBV12-3 or TRBV12-4 with TRBJ1-2; D possibly corresponds to TRBD1 (6 bases). The CDR3 contains 13 residues. V was trimmed by 5 bases and J by 12 bases, leaving 19 bases between them. DNA for the CDR3: TGTGCCAGCAGTCCCCGTCGAAAGGGGGTCGACACCTTC. Protein: CASSPRRKGVDTF.

J is TRBJ1-3 and V is TRBV30, with D perhaps matching TRBD1 (5 bases). Trimming removed 2 bases from V and 0 bases from J, with 17 bases in between. Germline V lookup: CDR1 GTSNPN, CDR2 SVGIG (reference sequence). This CDR3 has 17 amino acids. The DNA of the CDR3 is TGTGCCTGGAGTTCGGGCCCTACAGGCCGCTCTGGAAACACCATATATTTT. Its translation: CAWSSGPTGRSGNTIYF.

The J gene is TRBJ2-3, the V gene TRBV11-3, with D perhaps matching TRBD2 (5 bases). With 8 bases removed from V and 0 bases from J, the gap between germline ends came to 12 bases. The CDR3 runs 14 residues. The V gene's germline CDR1 is SGHNT and CDR2 YENEEA. The CDR3 nucleotides read TGTGCCAGCGCGGGTTTTACTAGCACAGATACGCAGTATTTT. This translates into CASAGFTSTDTQYF.

This clone has only one observation. The J gene is TRBJ2-7, the V gene TRBV29-1; D possibly corresponds to TRBD1 (5 bases). The CDR3 has 12 residues. V dropped 4 bases and J dropped 5 bases, with 12 bases sitting between them. Germline values: CDR1 SQVTM, CDR2 ANQGSEA. The DNA of the CDR3 is TGCAGCGTTGTAAGACAGTCAAACGAGCAGTACTTC. Translation gives CSVVRQSNEQYF.

V usage is TRBV5-1 and J usage is TRBJ2-1; 8 bases are shared with TRBD2. Germline V gene sequence: CDR1 SGHRS, CDR2 YFSETQ. Losses at the gene ends were 3 bases for V and 4 bases for J; bases not matched to a gene: 15. This CDR3 has 18 amino acids. CDR3 residues: CASSWGLGSGADYNEQFF. DNA of the CDR3: TGCGCCAGCAGCTGGGGGTTGGGTAGCGGGGCAGATTACAATGAGCAGTTCTTC.

The chain uses TRBV7-9 and TRBJ2-1; D is unclear. CDR1 SEHNR and CDR2 FQNEAQ come from the germline V gene (reference sequence). Trimming pared 1 base from V and 6 bases from J, leaving 7 bases between. This CDR3 is 13 amino acids long. The CDR3 DNA follows: TGTGCCAGCAGCTTAGGGCAGCGCAATGAGCAGTTCTTC. Translation: CASSLGQRNEQFF.

The chain is built from TRBV7-9 and TRBJ2-7, with D hard to call. Germline lookup yields CDR1 SEHNR and CDR2 FQNEAQ (reference sequence). V was cut by 0 bases and J by 2 bases, with 8 bases left in between. This CDR3 region has 14 residues. The CDR3 DNA follows: TGTGCCAGCAGCTTAGCGCCCAACACCTACGAGCAGTACTTC. As protein: CASSLAPNTYEQYF.

This clone was counted a single time. This rearrangement joins TRBV5-1 to TRBJ1-2; D might be TRBD1 (6 bases). Per the germline V gene, CDR1 is SGHRS and CDR2 is YFSETQ. The ends were cut back, 4 bases at V and 8 bases at J, with 18 bases in the middle. This CDR3 region has 14 residues. For the CDR3, the DNA is TGCGCCAGCAGCGCGGCAGGGGTTAGCCAGGGCTACACCTTC. Protein product: CASSAAGVSQGYTF. Drawing the rest from reference TRBV5-1 and TRBJ1-2, the complete variable domain is KAGVTQTPRYLIKTRGQQVTLSCSPISGHRSVSWYQQTPGQGLQFLFEYFSETQRNKGNFPGRFSGRQFSNSRSEMNVSTLELGDSALYLCASSAAGVSQGYTFGSGTRLTVV.

This chain links TRBV2 with TRBJ1-2; D is unresolved. CDR3 length: 13 amino acids. Between the trimmed V and J ends, which lost 5 bases and 4 bases, there was a span of 11 bases. Germline loops: CDR1 SNHLY, CDR2 FYNNEI. The CDR3 DNA reads TGTGCCAGCAGTTCTAGGAGTACCTATGGCTACACCTTC. This codes for CASSSRSTYGYTF.

This chain uses TRBV11-3 with TRBJ2-5; no clear D. Germline V lookup: CDR1 SGHNT, CDR2 YENEEA. V lost 3 bases and J lost 5, with 4 bases in between. The CDR3 consists of 11 residues. The CDR3 region has the DNA TGTGCCAGCAGCTTCCGGGAGACCCAGTACTTC. Protein: CASSFRETQYF.

The chain employs TRBV6-5 and TRBJ2-7, with 8 nucleotides matching TRBD1. This CDR3 spans 14 amino acids. With 6 bases clipped from V and 1 base from J, the junction kept 5 bases outside the gene matches. The V gene's germline CDR1 is MNHEY and CDR2 SVGAGI. The CDR3 nucleotides read TGTGCCAGCAGCAGGGGGCCTAGTTCCTACGAGCAGTACTTC. Its translation is CASSRGPSSYEQYF.